This TCR beta chain emerged from a study of blood T cell repertoires in COVID-19. The study drew participants aged about 18 to 95 years from some 23 US areas. Participants' reported clinical history set cohort assignment. This clone was observed once. This CDR3 spans 17 amino acids. Trimming pared 0 bases from V and 4 bases from J, leaving 17 bases between. Germline V gene lookup returns CDR1 SGDLS and CDR2 YYNGEE. As handled by the study authors: The authors estimated nucleated cell counts from reference gene primer amplification. Repertoires were generated with immunoSEQ multiplex PCR, while TCRdb's copy carries only in-frame clones and drops some. V, J and clone size were drawn from that table, and D and trimming were deduced from the DNA. The sample holds fewer than 500,000 clones; around 87% are singletons and the top ten take approximately 0.96%.

The chain carries TRBV9 and TRBJ1-3; TRBD1 is a possible D gene (5 bases). Sequences were obtained from PBMCs or T cells enriched from blood (not recorded which). The receptor was derived from a woman under 40 with acute COVID-19. The CDR3 bases are TGTGCCAGCAGCGTAGGGGATATCAGGGCTACAGGAAACACCATATATTTT. Translation gives CASSVGDIRATGNTIYF.